Reported below is one TCR beta chain. This clone came up a few times. The clone's antigen remains unknown. It has no much larger one-base neighbor in the sample; base qualities were not kept. TCRbeta CDR3 regions were amplified from genomic DNA using the immunoSEQ Assay, a bias-controlled multiplex PCR. The authors processed their data as follows. The number of nucleated cells in each sample was estimated from the amplification of reference gene primers within the assay. To quantify the absolute abundance of each unique TCRbeta CDR3 rearrangement, sequence reads were collapsed and filtered. For each sample, productive Simpson clonality was calculated by taking the square root of Simpson's diversity index across productive rearrangements. As stored in TCRdb, this immuneACCESS dataset retains in-frame rearrangements with V and J assigned. A fraction of the clones does not appear; measured against another copy, unresolved V genes explain less than half of the discrepancy, and the remainder lacks a known reason. V, J and clone size are those of that table, while D and trimming were read from the DNA. In this sample the table shows 150,000 to 180,000 clones, over 65% of which occur a single time. Roughly 1.7% of the sample comes from the top ten.

This sample was included in a study of blood T cell repertoires in COVID-19 (dated by TCRdb to the early 2020s). Regarding the research as a whole: Samples from collaborators originated in the United States, Italy and Spain and spanned both the acute and convalescent phases of COVID-19. Nearly every sample came with metadata listing a de-identified subject ID, COVID-19 status, age in years and sex. Deeply sampled blood TCRbeta repertoires from subjects exposed to, actively infected with, or recovered from COVID-19 were included in the dataset. Where available, HLA class I and class II types were obtained from metadata supplied by the sample provider rather than from assay-based typing. Samples came from the ongoing ImmuneRACE study (first 160 participants) plus 1,254 subjects from 6 global collaborators. The prospective study material was composed of cDNA or gDNA derived from T cells, B-cell-depleted T cells, or PBMCs. A freely available public database, intended as a resource for researchers studying the immune response to SARS-CoV-2, is where the repertoires were released.

Whole blood was collected in K2EDTA tubes by collaborating institutions according to the institutions' own protocols. For TCRbeta analysis, collaborators shipped samples in one of three forms: frozen whole blood, isolated PBMCs, or DNA extracted from either of those sample types. The paper's findings and limits, for the study overall: The amount of clinical and demographic metadata varied by source and participant and was provided uncurated.

The CDR3 holds 16 amino acids from the cysteine to the phenylalanine. The entry retains the CDR3 DNA only, 48 bases that are in frame from base 1. V and J are truncated by 4 bases and 0 bases respectively, leaving an intervening sequence of 13 bases. The CDR1 and CDR2 encoded by the germline V gene (reference sequence) are LGHDT and YNNKEL. The sample consisted of peripheral blood. The clonotype originates from a man older than 75 with acute or convalescent COVID-19. Here the chain combines TRBV3-1 (or the pseudogene TRBV3-2) and TRBJ2-1, with no D gene named confidently. CDR3 reads: CASSLEVISSYNEQFF. The nucleotides read TGTGCCAGCAGCCTAGAAGTTATCAGCTCCTACAATGAGCAGTTCTTC.